This entry is about one TCR beta chain. The sample comes from a study of shared clonotypes between healthy human individuals. Clones were read by immunoSEQ multiplex PCR, and TCRdb kept only the in-frame ones, dropping some. This sample has a few million clones, with approximately 95% found just once. V was pared by 3 bases and J by 0 bases, with 9 bases between. CDR1 is SGHRS and CDR2 is YFSETQ in the germline V gene. CDR3 size: 15 residues. This clonotype was sampled from a man between 18 and 29 years old in good health. Some clones in this sample may be carry-over from other donors' samples. Sequenced input: naive CD4+ T cells from PBMCs. Described subset: CD45RA+ positively selected. The chain carries TRBV5-1 and TRBJ1-4, with a weak D call TRBD1 (5 bases). The CDR3 loop is CASSSDTTTNEKLFF. The CDR3 DNA is TGCGCCAGCAGCTCGGACACCACAACTAATGAAAAACTGTTTTTT.